A single sample gave rise to the 4 T cell receptor beta chains below, sequenced in a study of cytomegalovirus exposure and HLA in healthy donors. Researchers ran the PCR with 60 Vbeta and 13 Jbeta primers. This table comes from immunoSEQ multiplex PCR, and its TCRdb copy is limited to in-frame clones, with some not included. This sample has more than 150,000 clones, with around 80% found just once. The source material was PBMCs. These receptors were collected from a woman between 18 and 30 years old in good health and CMV-seropositive.

V and J are TRBV2 and TRBJ2-3; TRBD2 agrees at 12 bases. Germline CDR1 is SNHLY and CDR2 is FYNNEI. J gave up 2 bases and V 3 bases, and 6 bases lay outside the gene matches. This CDR3 has 17 amino acids. CDR3 DNA: TGTGCCAGCAGTGAGGCGCGGACTAGCGGGATCACAGATACGCAGTATTTT. This sequence encodes CASSEARTSGITDTQYF.

This clone was counted only a few times. This chain links TRBV27 with TRBJ1-6; 7 nucleotides match TRBD1. The V and J ends lost 5 bases and 9 bases, in that order; junction bases with no gene match: 10. The CDR3 spans 15 residues. Germline CDR1 and CDR2: MNHEY and SMNVEV (reference sequence). For the CDR3, the DNA is TGTGCCAGCAGTCCTACCGGGACAGCAATTTCACCCCTCCACTTT. Translating it yields CASSPTGTAISPLHF.

On this clone: The sample contains more than one DNA sequence encoding this CDR3. The V and J genes are TRBV10-3 and TRBJ1-6; D not certain. This CDR3 region has 15 residues. Trimming took 6 bases from V and 9 from J, leaving 18 bases between them. Germline-derived CDR1 and CDR2 are ENHRY and SYGVKD. Here the CDR3 reads CAIRREGGLGSPLHF. CDR3 in DNA: TGTGCCATCAGGAGGGAGGGAGGGCTCGGTTCACCCCTCCACTTT.

This clone has a handful of counts. The chain has TRBV6-5 and TRBJ2-7; D uncertain. The CDR3 runs 12 residues. The germline CDR1 and CDR2 sequences are MNHEY and SVGAGI. Trimming cost V 4 bases and J 1 base, with 5 bases left between them. CDR3 nucleotides: TGTGCCAGCAGTTCAGTTTCCTACGAGCAGTACTTC. Translation gives CASSSVSYEQYF.